The 13 T cell receptor beta chains below all came from one sample that was sequenced in a study of blood T cell repertoires in COVID-19. Assay: immunoSEQ multiplex PCR; the TCRdb copy retains only in-frame clones and omits some. The sample consists of 30,000 or so clones, about four fifths of them appearing once. Material: peripheral blood. The receptors were sampled from a man at least 80 years old with active COVID-19.

The rearrangement uses TRBV5-1 and TRBJ1-3, with a possible D match to TRBD1 (6 bases). V lost 3 bases and J 0 bases, leaving 10 bases between the germline ends. The germline V gene has CDR1 SGHRS and CDR2 YFSETQ. The CDR3 totals 15 residues. CDR3 DNA sequence: TGCGCCAGCAGCTCAACAGGGACCTCTGGAAACACCATATATTTT. The encoded protein is CASSSTGTSGNTIYF.

The chain joins TRBV30 to TRBJ1-6, with D possibly matching TRBD1 (6 bases). Germline-derived CDR1 and CDR2 are GTSNPN and SVGIG (reference sequence). The CDR3 sequence is 13 residues long. V lost 2 bases and J 8 bases, leaving 10 bases between the germline ends. The CDR3 DNA reads as TGTGCCTGGAGTAAAGGGGGAGATTCACCCCTCCACTTT. Amino acid sequence: CAWSKGGDSPLHF.

The rearrangement links TRBV4-1 to TRBJ2-5; 9 bases match TRBD2. CDR1 and CDR2 from the germline V gene are MGHRA and YSYEKL. V shed 4 bases, J shed 1 base, and the junction held 4 bases outside the gene matches. The CDR3 runs to 15 residues. The CDR3 bases are TGCGCCAGCAGCCTTAGCGGGGGCCCCCAAGAGACCCAGTACTTC. Translating it yields CASSLSGGPQETQYF.

The chain recombines TRBV3-1 (or the pseudogene TRBV3-2) with TRBJ2-5, with a tentative D call TRBD2 (5 bases). The germline CDR1 and CDR2 sequences are LGHDT and YNNKEL (reference sequence). This CDR3 is built from 13 residues. Deletions cut 1 base from V and 6 bases from J, with 9 bases between. As DNA, the CDR3 is TGTGCCAGCAGCCAAGGCCCCGGGAAGACCCAGTACTTC. It specifies CASSQGPGKTQYF.

This clone was observed a single time. The rearrangement joins TRBV5-6 to TRBJ2-5, with a weak D call TRBD2 (6 bases). Germline V gene lookup returns CDR1 SGHDT and CDR2 YYEEEE. Trimming cost V 4 bases and J 4 bases, with 14 bases left between them. This CDR3 is built from 14 residues. DNA for the CDR3: TGTGCCAGCAGCCGGGCCTCCGGGGGAGAGACCCAGTACTTC. Translated, it gives CASSRASGGETQYF.

The chain combines TRBV6-5 with TRBJ1-2; weak D call: TRBD1 (6 bases). This CDR3 is 13 amino acids long. Trimming removed 7 bases at V and 5 bases at J, with 14 bases between. Germline V CDR1 and CDR2: MNHEY, SVGAGI. CDR3 protein: CASMRGAGYGYTF. CDR3 in DNA: TGTGCCAGCATGCGGGGGGCTGGATATGGCTACACCTTC.

This chain links TRBV12-5 with TRBJ2-5; tentative D call: TRBD1 (6 bases). The V gene's germline CDR1 is LGHNT and CDR2 FRNRAP. This CDR3 region has 14 residues. V lost 1 base to trimming and J lost 4 bases, with 10 bases between them. CDR3 sequence: CASGLAGTRETQYF. In DNA, the CDR3 is TGTGCTAGTGGTTTGGCCGGGACAAGAGAGACCCAGTACTTC.

This chain uses TRBV9 with TRBJ2-1; 11 nucleotides match TRBD2. The CDR3 loop spans 15 amino acids. Germline-derived CDR1 and CDR2 are SGDLS and YYNGEE. The V segment lost 3 bases and the J segment 4 bases; nucleotides outside the gene matches: 3. The chain's CDR3 is CASSAGTSGYNEQFF. The DNA of the CDR3 is TGTGCCAGCAGCGCCGGGACTAGCGGTTACAATGAGCAGTTCTTC.

The gene calls are TRBV19 and TRBJ1-3; D is unresolved. The CDR3 is 15 residues long. Between the trimmed V and J ends, which lost 2 bases and 0 bases, there was a span of 8 bases. The V gene's germline CDR1 is LNHDA and CDR2 SQIVND (reference sequence). The CDR3 bases are TGTGCCAGTAGTATAATTTACAGCTCTGGAAACACCATATATTTT. Protein product: CASSIIYSSGNTIYF.

The rearrangement joins TRBV6-4 to TRBJ1-5; the D gene is possibly TRBD1 (5 bases). The V end was cut by 0 bases, the J end by 7 bases, with 19 bases between. The germline V gene has CDR1 MRHNA and CDR2 SNTAGT. This CDR3 comprises 17 residues. The CDR3 DNA follows: TGTGCCAGCAGTGACTCTTGGACAACGGCAAACAGGCAGCCCCAGCATTTT. Translation: CASSDSWTTANRQPQHF.

In nucleotides, the CDR3 is TGTGCCAGCAGACTACAGGGGAATGGAAACACCATATATTTT. Protein: CASRLQGNGNTIYF. The V gene is TRBV6-5, the J gene TRBJ1-3; 7 positions match TRBD1. V lost 6 bases, J lost 3 bases, and 5 bases stayed unmatched. Per the germline V gene, CDR1 is MNHEY and CDR2 is SVGAGI. This CDR3 region has 14 residues.

This sequence joins TRBV7-6 and TRBJ1-3; TRBD1 agrees at 7 bases. The CDR3 totals 15 residues. Per the germline V gene, CDR1 is SGHVS and CDR2 is FNYEAQ. V trimming: 5 bases; J trimming: 4 bases; junction bases outside the gene matches: 8. The CDR3 DNA reads as TGTGCCAGCAGCCCGACCGGGACAGAAGGAAACACCATATATTTT. This codes for CASSPTGTEGNTIYF.

This clone is a singleton in its sample. This chain links TRBV5-4 with TRBJ1-2; the match to TRBD1 covers 7 bases. V was clipped by 6 bases and J by 6 bases; unmatched bases: 5. There are 12 residues in the CDR3. CDR1 is SGHNT and CDR2 is YYREEE in the germline V gene (reference sequence). The CDR3 loop is CASTRQGDGYTF. For the CDR3, the DNA is TGTGCCAGCACGCGTCAGGGGGATGGCTACACCTTC.